A selection of T cell receptor beta chains follows, all from one sample in a study of T cell responses to AZD1222 COVID-19 vaccine. The table came from immunoSEQ multiplex PCR; TCRdb's copy has only in-frame clones and leaves some out. The table includes roughly 110,000 clones, 90% detected once. The sample here was peripheral blood, taken on day 0 of AZD1222 vaccination. Every receptor here comes from an adult in good health. Both conserved end residues are part of each CDR3. D genes are given only for firm matches. Size tells how often a clone was seen (once, few, many) or the class of an expanded clone, and some rows leave it out.

clone_size j_call d_call v_call cdr3_nt cdr3_aa
- TRBJ2-3 TRBD1 TRBV9 TGTGCCAGCAGTATAAGACAGGGGGCCTCGGATACGCAGTATTTT CASSIRQGASDTQYF
- TRBJ2-5 TRBD2 TRBV7-8 TGTGCCAGCAGCTCCCCCCCTAGCGGGGGAGGTGGAGAGACCCAGTACTTC CASSSPPSGGGGETQYF
- TRBJ1-1 - TRBV15 TGTGCCACCAGCAGGGAAGGGATCACTGAAGCTTTCTTT CATSREGITEAFF
- TRBJ2-1 TRBD2 TRBV5-4 TGTGCCAGCAGCTTGGTCTTGTCTAGCGGGTCGAACAATGAGCAGTTCTTC CASSLVLSSGSNNEQFF
- TRBJ1-5 - TRBV19 TGTGCCAGTAGTACCAGAACAGGGTTGTATCAGCCCCAGCATTTT CASSTRTGLYQPQHF
few TRBJ2-1 - TRBV7-9 TGTGCCAGCAGCATCACTGAGCAGTTCTTC CASSITEQFF
- TRBJ1-4 TRBD1 TRBV7-9 TGTGCCAGCAGCTTAGAACCCCCGACAGGGGGGTATGAAAAACTGTTTTTT CASSLEPPTGGYEKLFF
few TRBJ1-1 TRBD1 TRBV19 TGTGCCAGTACCCACAGGGGTCGTGGCACTGAAGCTTTCTTT CASTHRGRGTEAFF
- TRBJ2-1 - TRBV27 TGTGCCAGCAGGGAATTGGACAGAAGGTACAATGAGCAGTTCTTC CASRELDRRYNEQFF
- TRBJ2-5 - TRBV2 TGTGCCAGCAGTGAACAGCATCAAGAGACCCAGTACTTC CASSEQHQETQYF
once TRBJ2-1 - TRBV6-5 TGTGCCAGCAGGTACGGGACTTCAAATGAGCAGTTCTTC CASRYGTSNEQFF
- TRBJ2-7 - TRBV25-1 TGTGCCAGCAGTGAGTTGGCGGAGACCTCGGGGCAGTACTTC CASSELAETSGQYF
- TRBJ1-4 - TRBV5-1 TGCGCCAGCAGCTTGGATAAAACGAGGGGAAAACTGTTTTTT CASSLDKTRGKLFF
- TRBJ1-2 - TRBV4-1 TGCGCCAGCAGCCAAGATGGCCAGTTGTATGGCTACACCTTC CASSQDGQLYGYTF
- TRBJ2-5 - TRBV12-3/TRBV12-4 TGTGCCAGCAGTTCCGCCAGGGGAGAGACCCAGTACTTC CASSSARGETQYF
- TRBJ1-6 - TRBV19 TGTGCCAGTAGCTATCGTCAGGTGAAATCACCCCTCCACTTT CASSYRQVKSPLHF
- TRBJ2-2 TRBD2 TRBV7-6 TGTGCCAGCAGCCGGACTAGCACCGGGGAGCTGTTTTTT CASSRTSTGELFF
- TRBJ2-1 - TRBV27 TGTGCCAGCAGTTTACAGGGAATGACCTACAATGAGCAGTTCTTC CASSLQGMTYNEQFF
- TRBJ2-1 - TRBV12-3/TRBV12-4 TGTGCCAGCGAAAAAGACTGGCCCAATGAGCAGTTCTTC CASEKDWPNEQFF
- TRBJ1-1 - TRBV18 TGTGCCAGCTCACCACCGAGCAGCAGTCGCACTGAAGCTTTCTTT CASSPPSSSRTEAFF
- TRBJ1-5 TRBD1 TRBV6-1 TGTGCCAGCAGTGAAGCTCAACCGGGACAGGGGCATCAGCCCCAGCATTTT CASSEAQPGQGHQPQHF